This T cell receptor beta chain was sequenced in a study of T-cell memory formation after mild COVID-19. TCRdb called the 5' RACE reads again in MiXCR, with one record for every CDR3 protein. The table has roughly 190,000 distinct CDR3 sequences, more than 9% seen once; the top ten hold approximately 3%. Broader study findings: A second wave expanding day 15 to 37 was CD4+-biased; contracting clones were balanced.

Germline CDR1 ENHRY, CDR2 SYGVKD. The CDR3 extends over 15 amino acids. Trimming left V 2 bases short and J 6 bases short, with 11 bases between. The sample holds a few counts of this clonotype. The target antigen is unknown. V usage is TRBV10-3 and J usage is TRBJ2-6; D unresolved. The TCR sequence derives from a man between 18 and 35 years old who had mild COVID-19 (a few samples of this study predate the infection). Cell type and time point are not known. Sequenced: PBMCs or a T cell subset sorted from them (not recorded which). CDR3 bases: TGTGCCATCAGTGAGGGAACCGTGGCGGCCAACGTCCTGACTTTC. It yields the protein CAISEGTVAANVLTF.